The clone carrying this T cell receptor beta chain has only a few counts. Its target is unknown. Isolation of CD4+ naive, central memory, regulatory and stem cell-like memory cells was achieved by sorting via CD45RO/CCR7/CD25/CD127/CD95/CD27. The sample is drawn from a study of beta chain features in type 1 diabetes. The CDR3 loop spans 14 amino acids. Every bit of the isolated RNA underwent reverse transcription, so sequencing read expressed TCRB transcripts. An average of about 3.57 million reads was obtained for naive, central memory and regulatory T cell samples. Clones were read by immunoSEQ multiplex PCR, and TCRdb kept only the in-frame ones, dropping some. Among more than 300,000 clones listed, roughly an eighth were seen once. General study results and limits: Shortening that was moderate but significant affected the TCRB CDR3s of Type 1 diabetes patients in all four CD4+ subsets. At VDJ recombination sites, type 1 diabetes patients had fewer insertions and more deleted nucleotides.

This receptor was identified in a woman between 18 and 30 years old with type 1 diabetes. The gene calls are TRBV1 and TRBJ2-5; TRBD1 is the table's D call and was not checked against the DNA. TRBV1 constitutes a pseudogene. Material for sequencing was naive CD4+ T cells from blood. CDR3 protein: CTSSYGRGEETQYF. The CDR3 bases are TGCACCAGCAGTTATGGCAGGGGCGAAGAGACCCAGTACTTC.